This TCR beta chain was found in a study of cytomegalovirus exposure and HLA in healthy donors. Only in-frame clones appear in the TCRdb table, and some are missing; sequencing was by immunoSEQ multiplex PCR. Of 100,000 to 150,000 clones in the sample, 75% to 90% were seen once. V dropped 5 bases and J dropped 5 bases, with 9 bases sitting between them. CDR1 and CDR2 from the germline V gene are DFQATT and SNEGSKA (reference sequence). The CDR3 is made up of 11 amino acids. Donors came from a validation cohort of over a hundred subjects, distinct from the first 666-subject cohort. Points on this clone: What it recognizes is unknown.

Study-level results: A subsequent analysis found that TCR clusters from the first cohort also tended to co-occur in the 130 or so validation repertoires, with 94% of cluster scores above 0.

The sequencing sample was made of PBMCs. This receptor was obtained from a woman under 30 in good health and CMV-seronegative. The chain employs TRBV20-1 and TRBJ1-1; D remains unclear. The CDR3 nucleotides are TGCAGTGCTCTTGTACTTACTGAAGCTTTCTTT. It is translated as CSALVLTEAFF.